The sequence of this T cell receptor (beta chain) was determined in a study of T cells after yellow fever vaccination. Turning to this clonotype: What it recognizes is unknown.

Study-wide points: Post-booster samples contained most primary-vaccination clones (approximately 97% CD4, 70% to 90% CD8). The secondary response showed a weaker magnitude and a faster peak, day 5 versus 15.

This CDR3 contains 13 residues. Trimming shortened V by 2 bases and J by 3 bases, and 7 bases separated the two germline ends. In germline, CDR1 is SGHDN, CDR2 FVKESK. For TCR, cDNA came from 5'RACE template switching, which added a universal primer site and UMIs. TCRdb recomputed calls from the 5' RACE reads with MiXCR, one row per CDR3 protein. This sample carries about 340,000 distinct CDR3 sequences, approximately 12% of them seen once, and the ten largest clones take about 3%. This sample comprised CD4+ T cells sorted from PBMCs, obtained 15 days after the yellow fever booster vaccination. The TCR originated in a man younger than 30 who received the YFV17D yellow fever vaccine. The chain is built from TRBV14 and TRBJ2-5; D remains ambiguous. The CDR3 sequence is CASSQLSEETQYF. Here the CDR3 DNA reads TGTGCCAGCAGCCAATTGTCGGAAGAGACCCAGTACTTC. Based on the CDR3 plus reference TRBV14 and TRBJ2-5, the full variable domain is EAGVTQFPSHSVIEKGQTVTLRCDPISGHDNLYWYRRVMGKEIKFLLHFVKESKQDESGMPNNRFLAERTGGTYSTLKVQPAELEDSGVYFCASSQLSEETQYFGPGTRLLVL.